This paragraph covers one T cell receptor beta chain sequence. Antigen specificity is unknown. Unique molecular identifiers featured in how the TCRbeta library was prepared. Each CDR3 protein is one row after TCRdb ran MiXCR on the PCR reads. This sample has approximately 190,000 distinct CDR3 sequences; approximately 8% occur once, and the top ten carry approximately 34%. This sample stems from a study of T-cell reconstitution after alpha-beta-depleted transplantation in children. Study findings and constraints: The origin of alpha-beta T cells about two months after transplant was reportedly several hundred expanded graft clones. Several patients had high TCRbeta diversity at day 60; it came from surviving recipient T cells and thymic progenitors. At one year after transplant, newly produced T cells mostly accounted for T-cell counts and diversity.

In germline, CDR1 is MNHEY, CDR2 SVGAGI. This CDR3 is 14 amino acids long. The ends lost 2 bases at V and 2 bases at J; junction bases unmatched: 0. Sequencing used PBMCs, mostly from graft donor cells, obtained 360 days after TCRalphabeta/CD19-depleted stem cell transplant. The sequence came from a male patient aged 2-10 years who had a stem cell transplant for acute myeloid leukemia, so the T cells may come from the graft donor. The chain joins TRBV6-5 to TRBJ1-3; 7 nucleotides align to TRBD1. The CDR3 here is CASSYRGPGNTIYF. The CDR3 coding sequence is TGTGCCAGCAGTTACAGGGGGCCTGGAAACACCATATATTTT.